This TCR beta chain was captured by sequencing in a study of T cell changes during pregnancy in multiple sclerosis. Only in-frame clones appear in the TCRdb table, and some are missing; sequencing was by immunoSEQ multiplex PCR. This table has tens of thousands of clones, 92% appearing once. The CDR3 contains 14 residues. The V and J ends lost 1 base and 1 base respectively, with 7 bases between them. Germline V lookup: CDR1 LGHNA, CDR2 YSLEER. This rearrangement joins TRBV4-3 to TRBJ1-2; D call uncertain. This material consisted of CD4+ T cells from peripheral blood mononuclear cells, taken after pregnancy. The clonotype originates from a female donor in good health, enrolled as a control in a pregnancy study. The CDR3 region is CASSQALHNYGYTF. The CDR3 bases are TGCGCCAGCAGCCAAGCCTTACATAACTATGGCTACACCTTC.